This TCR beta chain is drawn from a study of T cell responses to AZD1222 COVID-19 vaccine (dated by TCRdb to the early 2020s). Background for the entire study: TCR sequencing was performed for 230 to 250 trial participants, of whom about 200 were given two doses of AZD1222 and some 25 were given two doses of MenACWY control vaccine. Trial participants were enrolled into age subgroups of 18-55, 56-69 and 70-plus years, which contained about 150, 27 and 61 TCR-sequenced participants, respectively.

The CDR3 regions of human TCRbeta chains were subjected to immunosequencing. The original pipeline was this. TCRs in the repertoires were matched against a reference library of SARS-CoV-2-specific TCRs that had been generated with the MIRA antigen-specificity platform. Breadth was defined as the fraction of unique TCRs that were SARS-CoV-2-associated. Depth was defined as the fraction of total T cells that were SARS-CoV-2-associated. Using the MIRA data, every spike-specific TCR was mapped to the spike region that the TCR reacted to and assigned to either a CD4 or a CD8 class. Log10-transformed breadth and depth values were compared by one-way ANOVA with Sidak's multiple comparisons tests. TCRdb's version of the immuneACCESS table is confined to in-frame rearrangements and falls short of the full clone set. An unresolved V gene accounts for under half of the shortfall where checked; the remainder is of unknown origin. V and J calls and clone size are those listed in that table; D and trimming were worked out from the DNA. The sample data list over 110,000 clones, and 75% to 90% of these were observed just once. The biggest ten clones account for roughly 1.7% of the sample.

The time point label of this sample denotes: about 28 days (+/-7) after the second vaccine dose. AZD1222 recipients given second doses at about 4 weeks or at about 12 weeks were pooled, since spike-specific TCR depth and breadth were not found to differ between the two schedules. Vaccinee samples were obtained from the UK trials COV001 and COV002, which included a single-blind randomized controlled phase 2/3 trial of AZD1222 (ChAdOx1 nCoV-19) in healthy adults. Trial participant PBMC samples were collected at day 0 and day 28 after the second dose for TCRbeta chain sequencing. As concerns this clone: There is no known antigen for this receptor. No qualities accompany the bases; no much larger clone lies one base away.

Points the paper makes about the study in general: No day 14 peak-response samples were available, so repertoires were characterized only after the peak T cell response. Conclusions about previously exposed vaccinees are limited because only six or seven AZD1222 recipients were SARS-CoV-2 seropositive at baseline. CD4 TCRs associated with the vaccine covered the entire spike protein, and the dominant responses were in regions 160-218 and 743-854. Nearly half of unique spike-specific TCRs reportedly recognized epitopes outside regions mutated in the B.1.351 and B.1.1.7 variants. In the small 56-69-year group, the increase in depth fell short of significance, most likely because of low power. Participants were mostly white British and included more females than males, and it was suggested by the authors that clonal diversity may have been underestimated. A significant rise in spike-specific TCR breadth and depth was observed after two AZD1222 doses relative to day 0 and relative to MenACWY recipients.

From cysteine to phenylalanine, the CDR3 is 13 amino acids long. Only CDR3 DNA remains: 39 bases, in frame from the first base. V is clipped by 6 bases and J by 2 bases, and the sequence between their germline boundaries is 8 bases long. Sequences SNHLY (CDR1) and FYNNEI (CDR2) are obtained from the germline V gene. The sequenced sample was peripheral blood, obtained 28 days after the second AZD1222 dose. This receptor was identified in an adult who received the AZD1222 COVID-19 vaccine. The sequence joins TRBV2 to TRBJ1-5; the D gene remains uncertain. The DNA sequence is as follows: TGTGCCAGCAGGGAATGGGGCAATCAGCCCCAGCATTTT. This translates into CASREWGNQPQHF.